The 15 T cell receptor beta chains below all came from one sample that was sequenced in a study of technical replicates of blood from a handful of donors. The table came from immunoSEQ multiplex PCR; TCRdb's copy has only in-frame clones and leaves some out. Of about 72,000 clones listed, approximately 90% are singletons. Sequenced material: T cells isolated from PBMCs. The receptors were sampled from a human donor in good health.

The chain is built from TRBV21-1 and TRBJ2-4; the DNA was not compared with TRBD2, the D call given in the table. TRBV21-1 is designated a pseudogene. CDR3 length: 16 residues. The CDR3 coding sequence is TGTGCCAGCAGCAAATATTATCCCCCGGCCAAAAACATTCAGTACTTC. It yields the protein CASSKYYPPAKNIQYF.

The J gene is TRBJ1-1, the V gene TRBV11-3; D is ambiguous. CDR3 length equals 14 residues. Germline V gene lookup returns CDR1 SGHNT and CDR2 YENEEA. V was clipped by 1 base and J by 0 bases, with 6 bases between them. The DNA for the CDR3 is TGTGCCAGCAGCTTAGGCGCTATGAACACTGAAGCTTTCTTT. It yields the protein CASSLGAMNTEAFF.

V and J are TRBV5-5 and TRBJ2-1; D is perhaps TRBD2 (5 bases). This CDR3 has 15 amino acids. V was pared by 2 bases and J by 7 bases, with 16 bases between. Germline V CDR1 and CDR2: SGHKS, YYEKEE (reference sequence). The CDR3 coding sequence is TGTGCCAGCAGCTTTGGGAGCTCTTACGGGAATGAGCAGTTCTTC. Its protein product is CASSFGSSYGNEQFF.

The rearrangement links TRBV19 to TRBJ2-7; 10 nucleotides align to TRBD2. Germline V gene lookup returns CDR1 LNHDA and CDR2 SQIVND (reference sequence). Losses at the gene ends were 4 bases for V and 6 bases for J; bases not matched to a gene: 6. The CDR3 totals 14 residues. The CDR3 sequence is CASSSPSGSSEQYF. For the CDR3, the DNA is TGTGCCAGTAGTAGCCCTAGCGGGAGCTCCGAGCAGTACTTC.

V gene TRBV14 combines with J gene TRBJ1-4, with 8 nucleotides matching TRBD1. The CDR3 totals 14 residues. In germline, CDR1 is SGHDN, CDR2 FVKESK. The ends lost 2 bases at V and 7 bases at J; junction bases unmatched: 3. This chain's CDR3 is CASSQQGAGEKLFF. The CDR3 DNA reads as TGTGCCAGCAGCCAACAGGGGGCGGGTGAAAAACTGTTTTTT.

The V and J genes are TRBV27 and TRBJ1-2, with TRBD1 matching over 8 bases. CDR1 is MNHEY, CDR2 SMNVEV, per germline (reference sequence). The V gene end was trimmed by 3 bases and the J gene end by 8 bases; junction bases not matched to a gene: 11. This CDR3 has 15 residues. CDR3 in DNA: TGTGCCAGCAGTTTCGGACTTGCAGGGGGCGGGGGCTACACCTTC. Translating it yields CASSFGLAGGGGYTF.

The chain joins TRBV6-5 to TRBJ2-7; 14 nucleotides line up with TRBD2. This CDR3 is built from 14 residues. The trim removed 4 bases at V and 7 bases at J, leaving 3 bases unmatched. Germline V CDR1 and CDR2: MNHEY, SVGAGI. CDR3 coding DNA: TGTGCCAGCAGTTCCGGGACTAGCGGGAGTGAGCAGTACTTC. Translated, it gives CASSSGTSGSEQYF.

V and J are TRBV4-3 and TRBJ2-3; 9 bases line up with TRBD2. V trimming: 4 bases; J trimming: 3 bases; junction bases outside the gene matches: 5. CDR1 LGHNA and CDR2 YSLEER come from the germline V gene. This CDR3 region has 15 residues. The CDR3 loop reads CASSRGGRGTDTQYF. In nucleotides, the CDR3 is TGCGCCAGCAGCCGGGGCGGGAGGGGGACAGATACGCAGTATTTT.

This chain links TRBV19 with TRBJ2-7, with 14 positions matching TRBD2. The CDR3 loop spans 17 amino acids. Germline V CDR1 and CDR2: LNHDA, SQIVND (reference sequence). The J segment lost 0 bases and the V segment lost 5 bases, leaving 6 bases of the junction unmatched. The CDR3 DNA reads as TGTGCCAGTAGTCCCGGGACTAGCGGGAGCCACTCCTACGAGCAGTACTTC. Translation: CASSPGTSGSHSYEQYF. Full variable domain (outside the CDR3, taken from reference TRBV19 and TRBJ2-7): DGGITQSPKYLFRKEGQNVTLSCEQNLNHDAMYWYRQDPGQGLRLIYYSQIVNDFQKGDIAEGYSVSREKKESFPLTVTSAQKNPTAFYLCASSPGTSGSHSYEQYFGPGTRLTVT.

V usage is TRBV27 and J usage is TRBJ2-1; D might be TRBD1 (6 bases). CDR1 is MNHEY and CDR2 is SMNVEV in the germline V gene (reference sequence). V was cut by 0 bases and J by 4 bases, with 19 bases left in between. The CDR3 covers 18 residues. CDR3 DNA: TGTGCCAGCAGTTTATCTGGGTTCCGAGGGGGTTTGTACAATGAGCAGTTCTTC. This encodes CASSLSGFRGGLYNEQFF.

The rearrangement uses TRBV7-9 and TRBJ2-5; the D is unclear. CDR1 and CDR2 (germline): SEHNR, FQNEAQ (reference sequence). Trimming removed 6 bases from V and 5 bases from J, with 16 bases in between. The CDR3 has 14 residues. CDR3 sequence reads: CASRPTPSRETQYF. DNA for the CDR3: TGTGCCAGCAGGCCGACCCCCTCGAGGGAGACCCAGTACTTC.

This clone was found once. The chain employs TRBV4-3 and TRBJ2-1, with D tentatively TRBD2 (7 bases). Trimming shortened V by 1 base and J by 1 base, and 11 bases separated the two germline ends. Germline assignment: CDR1 LGHNA and CDR2 YSLEER. The CDR3 runs 16 residues. For the CDR3, the DNA is TGCGCCAGCAGCCAAGGAGGGGGGGTTTCCTACAATGAGCAGTTCTTC. This sequence encodes CASSQGGGVSYNEQFF.

This clone has a single count. The gene calls are TRBV7-9 and TRBJ2-1; the match to TRBD2 covers 8 bases. This CDR3 contains 16 residues. Trimming removed 4 bases from V and 7 bases from J; junction bases left unmatched: 12. CDR1 and CDR2 from the germline V gene are SEHNR and FQNEAQ (reference sequence). Here the CDR3 DNA reads TGTGCCAGCAGCTCCAGGACCGGGACTAGGATAAATGAGCAGTTCTTC. As protein: CASSSRTGTRINEQFF.

The chain joins TRBV11-2 to TRBJ2-7, with 9 bases identical to TRBD1. The germline gives CDR1 SGHAT, CDR2 FQNNGV. The CDR3 length is 15 residues. With V trimmed by 4 bases and J by 3 bases, 7 bases remained unmatched. The CDR3 nucleotides read TGTGCCAGCAGCTGGGGACAGGGACCTCACTACGAGCAGTACTTC. Protein product: CASSWGQGPHYEQYF. The whole variable domain, remainder taken from reference TRBV11-2 and TRBJ2-7, is EAGVAQSPRYKIIEKRQSVAFWCNPISGHATLYWYQQILGQGPKLLIQFQNNGVVDDSQLPKDRFSAERLKGVDSTLKIQPAKLEDSAVYLCASSWGQGPHYEQYFGPGTRLTVT.

V gene TRBV5-4 combines with J gene TRBJ1-4; D ambiguous. V lost 0 bases and J lost 8, with 8 bases in between. This CDR3 is built from 13 residues. Germline-derived CDR1 and CDR2 are SGHNT and YYREEE (reference sequence). DNA for the CDR3: TGTGCCAGCAGCTTGGGGTCAGCGGAAAAACTGTTTTTT. As protein: CASSLGSAEKLFF.